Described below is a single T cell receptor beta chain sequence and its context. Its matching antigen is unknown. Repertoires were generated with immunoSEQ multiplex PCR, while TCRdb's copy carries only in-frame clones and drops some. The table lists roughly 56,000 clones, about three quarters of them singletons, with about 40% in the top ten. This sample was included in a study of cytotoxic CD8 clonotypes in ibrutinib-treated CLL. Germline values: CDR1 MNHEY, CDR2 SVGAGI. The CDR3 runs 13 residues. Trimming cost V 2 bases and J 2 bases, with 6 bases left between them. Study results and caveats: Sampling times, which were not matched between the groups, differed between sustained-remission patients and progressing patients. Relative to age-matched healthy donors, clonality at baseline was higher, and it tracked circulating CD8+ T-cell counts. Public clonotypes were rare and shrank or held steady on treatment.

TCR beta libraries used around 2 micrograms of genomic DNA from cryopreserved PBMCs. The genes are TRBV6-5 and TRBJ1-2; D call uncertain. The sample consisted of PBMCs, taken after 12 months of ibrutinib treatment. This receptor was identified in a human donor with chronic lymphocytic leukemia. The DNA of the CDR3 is TGTGCCAGCAGTTACGGGCAGAACTATGGCTACACCTTC. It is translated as CASSYGQNYGYTF.